This passage covers 22 T cell receptor beta chains from one sample sequenced in a study of beta chain features in type 1 diabetes. Expressed TCRB transcripts got sequenced, as all isolated RNA was reverse transcribed. The method was immunoSEQ multiplex PCR; TCRdb's version includes in-frame clones alone and lacks a portion of them. The data show about 340,000 clones, with roughly 8% seen just once and under 0.5% held by the top ten. Input material: central memory CD4+ T cells from blood. All receptors derive from a woman in her late teens or twenties in good health.

J is TRBJ2-7 and V is TRBV20-1; D is undetermined. This CDR3 spans 11 amino acids. V lost 0 bases to trimming and J lost 8 bases, with 8 bases between them. Germline-derived CDR1 and CDR2 are DFQATT and SNEGSKA (reference sequence). The CDR3 region is CSARDGLQQYF. In DNA form, the CDR3 reads TGCAGTGCTAGAGATGGGCTCCAGCAGTACTTC.

The chain is built from TRBV6-5 and TRBJ2-1; 11 bases fit TRBD2. Germline CDR1 is MNHEY and CDR2 is SVGAGI. The CDR3 spans 16 residues. J was trimmed by 4 bases and V by 4 bases; bases with no gene match: 6. CDR3 nucleotides: TGTGCCAGCAGTTTAGCGGGAGGGCCGTCTTACAATGAGCAGTTCTTC. Translation gives CASSLAGGPSYNEQFF.

The V call is TRBV7-9, the J call TRBJ2-3; 11 bases map to TRBD1. The CDR3 spans 15 residues. V was clipped by 5 bases and J by 3 bases; unmatched bases: 4. Germline CDR1 SEHNR, CDR2 FQNEAQ (reference sequence). The CDR3 sequence: CASSTGTGGTDTQYF. The CDR3 DNA sequence: TGTGCCAGCAGCACCGGGACAGGGGGAACAGATACGCAGTATTTT. Supplemented by reference TRBV7-9 and TRBJ2-3, the full variable domain reads DTGVSQNPRHKITKRGQNVTFRCDPISEHNRLYWYRQTLGQGPEFLTYFQNEAQLEKSRLLSDRFSAERPKGSFSTLEIQRTEQGDSAMYLCASSTGTGGTDTQYFGPGTRLTVL.

This chain uses TRBV6-5 with TRBJ2-1, with 7 bases that match TRBD2. In germline, CDR1 is MNHEY, CDR2 SVGAGI. The trim removed 7 bases at V and 9 bases at J, leaving 15 bases unmatched. This CDR3 comprises 15 residues. This CDR3 reads CASKITGGRHGEQFF. In DNA, the CDR3 is TGTGCCAGCAAGATCACGGGAGGACGACATGGTGAGCAGTTCTTC.

The rearrangement links TRBV4-1 to TRBJ2-1, with TRBD2 matching 7 bases. Germline V gene lookup returns CDR1 MGHRA and CDR2 YSYEKL. This CDR3 has 17 amino acids. V lost 2 bases, J lost 7 bases, and 14 bases stayed unmatched. DNA for the CDR3: TGCGCCAGCAGCCAATGGCTAGCGGAAAGCAGTGGGAATGAGCAGTTCTTC. This gives the protein CASSQWLAESSGNEQFF.

This chain connects TRBV7-8 to TRBJ2-7; unclear D gene. The V and J ends lost 3 bases and 2 bases respectively, with 8 bases between them. The germline V gene has CDR1 SGHVS and CDR2 FQNEAQ. The CDR3 consists of 13 residues. CDR3: CASSFQRPYEQYF. The CDR3 DNA is TGTGCCAGCAGCTTTCAGCGCCCCTACGAGCAGTACTTC. Variable domain in full (rest from reference TRBV7-8 and TRBJ2-7): GAGVSQSPRYKVAKRGQDVALRCDPISGHVSLFWYQQALGQGPEFLTYFQNEAQLDKSGLPSDRFFAERPEGSVSTLKIQRTQQEDSAVYLCASSFQRPYEQYFGPGTRLTVT.

This clone was picked up a small number of times. The CDR3 spells CASSRAAGAVETQYF. The CDR3 nucleotides read TGTGCCAGCTCTCGGGCGGCGGGAGCAGTGGAGACCCAGTACTTC. The chain joins TRBV9 to TRBJ2-5; 7 nucleotides match TRBD2. Germline trimming cut 7 bases from V and 5 bases from J; bases unmatched to any gene: 14. The CDR3 sequence is 15 residues long. Germline V gene lookup returns CDR1 SGDLS and CDR2 YYNGEE.

The table lists this clone with a few counts. The V gene is TRBV6-5, the J gene TRBJ2-7, with D tentatively TRBD1 (5 bases). The CDR3 length is 13 residues. Trimming stripped 11 bases from V and 6 bases from J, with 20 bases between. Germline V CDR1 and CDR2: MNHEY, SVGAGI. The CDR3 DNA reads as TGTGCCTCAGCGTCACAAGGGGTCGCCGAGCAGTACTTC. This codes for CASASQGVAEQYF.

This chain joins TRBV15 and TRBJ1-4; TRBD1 might be the D (5 bases). The CDR3 totals 16 residues. V was pared by 4 bases and J by 10 bases, with 22 bases between. The germline V gene has CDR1 LNHNV and CDR2 YYDKDF (reference sequence). The CDR3 region has the DNA TGTGCCACCAGCACCGGGACGGCCGTAATGGACGGAAAACTGTTTTTT. It specifies CATSTGTAVMDGKLFF.

The V call is TRBV7-2, the J call TRBJ1-2, with a weak D call TRBD1 (5 bases). V shed 4 bases and J shed 7 bases, with 16 bases lying between them. Germline V gene data show CDR1 as SGHTA and CDR2 as FQGNSA. The CDR3 runs 14 residues. The CDR3 sequence: CASSSQGSGFGYTF. CDR3 DNA sequence: TGTGCCAGCAGCTCCCAGGGTTCAGGGTTTGGCTACACCTTC.

V usage is TRBV11-2 and J usage is TRBJ2-7; D perhaps matches TRBD2 (6 bases). Germline lookup yields CDR1 SGHAT and CDR2 FQNNGV. This CDR3 region has 14 residues. Trimming removed 5 bases at V and 6 bases at J, with 17 bases between. CDR3 in DNA: TGTGCCAGCAGCACCTCTCTCGGGAGTACCGAGCAGTACTTC. Protein product: CASSTSLGSTEQYF.

This clone has ten or more counts. The CDR3, as DNA: TGTGCCAGCAGACCCGGACAGGGGTGGGAGCAGTACTTC. This codes for CASRPGQGWEQYF. This chain uses TRBV28 with TRBJ2-7; 9 bases match TRBD1. Germline CDR1 is MDHEN and CDR2 is SYDVKM. Trimming cost V 6 bases and J 7 bases; bases outside gene matches: 7. CDR3 length: 13 residues.

Ten or more counts support this clone. Distinct nucleotide sequences in the sample also encode this CDR3. The chain's CDR3 is CASSLPHQPQHF. In nucleotides, the CDR3 is TGTGCCAGCAGCTTACCGCATCAGCCCCAGCATTTT. The chain couples TRBV7-9 to TRBJ1-5; unclear D gene. CDR3 size: 12 residues. V dropped 2 bases and J dropped 5 bases, with 4 bases sitting between them. Germline V gene lookup returns CDR1 SEHNR and CDR2 FQNEAQ (reference sequence).

The chain carries TRBV27 and TRBJ2-1; 8 positions match TRBD2. Germline V gene lookup returns CDR1 MNHEY and CDR2 SMNVEV (reference sequence). Unmatched junction bases numbered 6, after V lost 4 bases and J lost 7 bases. The CDR3 spans 14 residues. The CDR3 is CASSSGLATNEQFF. In DNA form, the CDR3 reads TGTGCCAGCAGTTCTGGACTAGCAACGAATGAGCAGTTCTTC.

The table lists this clone with a few counts. The CDR3, as DNA: TGTGCCAGCAGTTGGGGAGGTAGAGTTCCCTACGAGCAGTACTTC. Translating gives CASSWGGRVPYEQYF. This chain joins TRBV28 and TRBJ2-7; D perhaps matches TRBD2 (6 bases). The length of the CDR3 is 15 residues. The germline gives CDR1 MDHEN, CDR2 SYDVKM. V lost 4 bases, J lost 2 bases, and 15 bases lay in between. Together with reference TRBV28 and TRBJ2-7, the CDR3 gives the full variable domain: DVKVTQSSRYLVKRTGEKVFLECVQDMDHENMFWYRQDPGLGLRLIYFSYDVKMKEKGDIPEGYSVSREKKERFSLILESASTNQTSMYLCASSWGGRVPYEQYFGPGTRLTVT.

The V and J genes are TRBV28 and TRBJ2-7; 8 bases map to TRBD1. The CDR3 runs 14 residues. J gave up 4 bases and V 6 bases, and 8 bases lay outside the gene matches. From germline, CDR1 is MDHEN and CDR2 SYDVKM. The CDR3 protein is CASRLPGQAYEQYF. The CDR3 nucleotides read TGTGCCAGCAGACTACCGGGACAGGCTTACGAGCAGTACTTC.

J is TRBJ2-3 and V is TRBV9; D uncertain. Germline CDR1 SGDLS, CDR2 YYNGEE. Trimming cost V 4 bases and J 5 bases, with 14 bases left between them. This CDR3 contains 14 residues. CDR3 loop: CASSPRGQRDTQYF. The CDR3 DNA follows: TGTGCCAGCAGCCCCCGAGGCCAACGAGATACGCAGTATTTT. Combining the CDR3 with reference TRBV9 and TRBJ2-3 gives the whole variable domain DSGVTQTPKHLITATGQRVTLRCSPRSGDLSVYWYQQSLDQGLQFLIQYYNGEERAKGNILERFSAQQFPDLHSELNLSSLELGDSALYFCASSPRGQRDTQYFGPGTRLTVL.

The CDR3 spells CASSLEFTDTQYF. In nucleotides, the CDR3 is TGTGCCAGCAGCTTGGAGTTCACAGATACGCAGTATTTT. The chain links TRBV7-2 to TRBJ2-3; D remains ambiguous. Trimming removed 3 bases from V and 2 bases from J, with 6 bases in between. CDR1 and CDR2 from the germline V gene are SGHTA and FQGNSA. The CDR3 consists of 13 residues. The full variable domain, in which reference TRBV7-2 and TRBJ2-3 provide the parts outside the CDR3, is GAGVSQSPSNKVTEKGKDVELRCDPISGHTALYWYRQSLGQGLEFLIYFQGNSAPDKSGLPSDRFSAERTGGSVSTLTIQRTQQEDSAVYLCASSLEFTDTQYFGPGTRLTVL.

Comment on this clone: Other DNA sequences in this sample translate to the same CDR3. The rearrangement uses TRBV28 and TRBJ1-3, with unresolved D. The CDR3 is made up of 13 amino acids. Per germline, CDR1 MDHEN and CDR2 SYDVKM. V dropped 5 bases and J dropped 0 bases, with 5 bases sitting between them. CDR3 nucleotides: TGTGCCAGCAGTACAAACTCTGGAAACACCATATATTTT. Protein product: CASSTNSGNTIYF.

This clone was seen ten or more times. The J gene is TRBJ2-2, the V gene TRBV28, with D unresolved. This CDR3 is 13 amino acids long. CDR1 is MDHEN and CDR2 is SYDVKM in the germline V gene. The V and J ends lost 6 bases and 5 bases respectively, with 10 bases between them. CDR3 bases: TGTGCCAGCAGACGGACCGATACCGGGGAGCTGTTTTTT. As protein: CASRRTDTGELFF.

This clone was counted many times. CDR3 loop: CASRRGVSGNTIYF. CDR3 nucleotide sequence: TGTGCCAGCAGGCGAGGGGTCTCTGGAAACACCATATATTTT. V gene TRBV28 combines with J gene TRBJ1-3, with D possibly TRBD1 on 5 matching bases. Germline-derived CDR1 and CDR2 are MDHEN and SYDVKM. Trimming removed 6 bases at V and 0 bases at J, with 9 bases between. The CDR3 runs 14 residues.

In its sample, this clone was seen many times. The rearrangement links TRBV28 to TRBJ2-3, with TRBD2 as a possible D gene (6 bases). Trimming removed 3 bases from V and 1 base from J, with 11 bases in between. Per germline, CDR1 MDHEN and CDR2 SYDVKM. The CDR3 runs 15 residues. The CDR3 spells CASSLGGTGTDTQYF. The DNA for the CDR3 is TGTGCCAGCAGTTTGGGCGGGACGGGCACAGATACGCAGTATTTT.